These 8 T cell receptor beta chains were all obtained from the same sample, sequenced in a study of control samples from healthy donors and cancer patients. Method: immunoSEQ multiplex PCR; TCRdb's copy keeps in-frame clones and lacks some. The sample holds 75,000 to 100,000 clones, 70% to 90% seen once. Material: blood. The receptors shown here come from a woman between 50 and 59 years old in good health.

The chain has TRBV7-6 and TRBJ1-4; a possible D gene is TRBD1 (6 bases). The V end was cut by 5 bases, the J end by 7 bases, with 17 bases between. Germline V lookup: CDR1 SGHVS, CDR2 FNYEAQ. This CDR3 spans 15 amino acids. The chain's CDR3 is CASSQDSSGGEKLFF. The CDR3 nucleotides are TGTGCCAGCAGCCAGGACAGCTCCGGGGGTGAAAAACTGTTTTTT.

The V gene is TRBV19, the J gene TRBJ1-2; tentative D call: TRBD1 (5 bases). Deletions cut 4 bases from V and 5 bases from J, with 20 bases between. Per germline, CDR1 LNHDA and CDR2 SQIVND (reference sequence). The CDR3 totals 16 residues. The CDR3 is CASSTPGAPREYGYTF. In DNA form, the CDR3 reads TGTGCCAGTAGTACCCCCGGGGCCCCAAGGGAGTATGGCTACACCTTC.

V gene TRBV7-2 combines with J gene TRBJ2-7; 10 bases align to TRBD2. CDR1 is SGHTA and CDR2 is FQGNSA in the germline V gene. The trim removed 2 bases at V and 6 bases at J, leaving 1 base unmatched. This CDR3 spans 13 amino acids. CDR3 residues: CASSLTSGVEQYF. CDR3 in DNA: TGTGCCAGCAGCTTAACTAGCGGGGTCGAGCAGTACTTC.

The J gene is TRBJ1-4, the V gene TRBV27; D is ambiguous. This CDR3 has 13 residues. Per the germline V gene, CDR1 is MNHEY and CDR2 is SMNVEV (reference sequence). Trimming took off 3 bases at V and 11 bases at J, with 13 bases between the two ends. CDR3 protein: CASSLLPAGKLFF. In DNA form, the CDR3 reads TGTGCCAGCAGTTTGCTCCCTGCGGGGAAACTGTTTTTT.

The chain carries TRBV7-9 and TRBJ1-5, with 12 bases matching TRBD1. The germline V gene has CDR1 SEHNR and CDR2 FQNEAQ (reference sequence). Trimming at V came to 1 base and at J to 6 bases, leaving 13 bases not matched to a gene. The CDR3 spans 19 residues. In nucleotides, the CDR3 is TGTGCCAGCAGCTTAGTGGGCCGGGACAGGGGGCAGTCGGGTCAGCCCCAGCATTTT. Its translation: CASSLVGRDRGQSGQPQHF.

This clone was detected only once. In DNA form, the CDR3 reads TGTGCCAGCAGTTTAAGACAGGGGGTCCAAGAGACCCAGTACTTC. It encodes CASSLRQGVQETQYF. The gene calls are TRBV27 and TRBJ2-5, with TRBD1 matching over 9 bases. This CDR3 has 15 amino acids. The germline V gene has CDR1 MNHEY and CDR2 SMNVEV (reference sequence). V was clipped by 2 bases and J by 1 base; unmatched bases: 2.

The rearrangement joins TRBV27 to TRBJ1-6; D might be TRBD1 (5 bases). Germline CDR1 MNHEY, CDR2 SMNVEV (reference sequence). Deletions cut 0 bases from V and 7 bases from J, with 10 bases between. The length of the CDR3 is 15 residues. CDR3: CASSLSGVGNSPLHF. The CDR3 coding sequence is TGTGCCAGCAGTTTATCGGGGGTCGGGAATTCACCCCTCCACTTT.

This chain uses TRBV13 with TRBJ1-1; 7 bases are a match to TRBD1. CDR1 and CDR2 from the germline V gene are PRHDT and FYEKMQ (reference sequence). The CDR3 length is 12 residues. Trimming cost V 4 bases and J 8 bases; bases outside gene matches: 4. The CDR3 sequence is CASSSYRGEAFF. In DNA, the CDR3 is TGTGCCAGCAGCTCCTACAGGGGAGAAGCTTTCTTT.